Below are 16 T cell receptor beta chains sequenced from a single sample in a study of tumor and adjacent non-tumor tissue in lung cancer (dated by TCRdb to 2017 to 2018). RNA was isolated from bulk, unsorted tissue, and RNA quality was assessed with a NanoDrop ND-1000 and an Agilent 2100. Library preparation employed multiplex PCR. Instrument used: Illumina HiSeq 2500. TCRbeta libraries were constructed through three rounds of nested PCR with primers (Table S4) according to protocols adapted from ARM-PCR. TCRdb applied fastp at Q25 and MiXCR to the public reads, then kept only in-frame beta chains. Records with the same CDR3 protein are collapsed into one entry carrying the most frequent genes and DNA. In all, the sample holds some 93,000 distinct CDR3 sequences, and 67% of those were seen once. 15% to 20% of the sample goes to the ten largest clones. Sequencing was carried out using lung tumor tissue. These receptors originate from a man in his 60s with non-small cell lung cancer.

This clonotype came up a few times. This may be a read error, as it is one base from a much larger clone. The gene calls are TRBV11-1 and TRBJ2-1, with unresolved D. The V gene's germline CDR1 is SGHAT and CDR2 FQDESV (reference sequence). CDR3 length: 15 amino acids. As DNA, the CDR3 is TGTACCAGCAGTCCAGAGCCGATTCTATACAATGAGCGGTTCTTC. Translation: CTSSPEPILYNERFF.

For this clonotype: Mismatch with germline at one junction end may stem from a read error. The chain employs TRBV5-6 and TRBJ2-3, with D maybe TRBD1 (5 bases). Germline loops: CDR1 SGHDT, CDR2 YYEEEE. The CDR3 spans 15 residues. The CDR3 protein is CVSSPGNHGTGTQYF. The CDR3 DNA reads TGTGTCAGCAGTCCAGGGAATCATGGCACAGGTACGCAGTATTTT.

On this clonotype: A much larger clone lies a single base off, so this may be a read error. The V gene is TRBV20-1, the J gene TRBJ2-5; D call uncertain. This CDR3 comprises 14 residues. Germline CDR1 is DFQATT and CDR2 is SNEGSKA (reference sequence). In DNA form, the CDR3 reads TGCAGTGCTAGAGATATGGCAGACCAAGAGACCCAGAACTTC. This sequence encodes CSARDMADQETQNF.

A note on this clonotype: A junction boundary mismatches the germline segment, possibly from a read error. This chain joins TRBV5-1 and TRBJ1-1; 10 bases agree with TRBD1. Germline V gene sequence: CDR1 SGHRS, CDR2 YFSETQ. This CDR3 comprises 14 residues. The CDR3 region is CTSSLRTGGTEAFF. Here the CDR3 DNA reads TGCACCAGTAGCCTGCGGACAGGGGGGACTGAAGCTTTCTTT.

The table lists this clonotype with a count of one. Since a much larger clone is just one base distant, this may be a read error. The chain has TRBV5-4 and TRBJ2-5; D is undetermined. The germline V gene has CDR1 SGHNT and CDR2 YYREEE (reference sequence). V dropped 1 base and J dropped 5 bases, with 12 bases sitting between them. This CDR3 comprises 14 residues. Here the CDR3 DNA reads TGTGCCAGCAGCTTGAATCAGAGAAAGGAGACCCAGTACTTC. This codes for CASSLNQRKETQYF. Looking up the rest from reference TRBV5-4 and TRBJ2-5 gives the full variable domain: ETGVTQSPTHLIKTRGQQVTLRCSSQSGHNTVSWYQQALGQGPQFIFQYYREEENGRGNFPPRFSGLQFPNYSSELNVNALELDDSALYLCASSLNQRKETQYFGPGTRLLVL.

Worth noting for this clonotype: Since the CDR3 does not end with the conserved phenylalanine or tryptophan, this likely comes from a read error. The J gene is TRBJ2-2, the V gene TRBV28; 10 bases line up with TRBD1. In germline, CDR1 is MDHEN, CDR2 SYDVKM. The CDR3 consists of 17 residues. The junction had 12 bases not matched to a gene; V was cut back by 6 bases and J by 5 bases. The CDR3 here is CASSPADRGVGTGELFC. The CDR3 DNA sequence: TGTGCCAGCAGCCCCGCGGACAGGGGGGTCGGAACCGGGGAGCTGTTTTGT.

Concerning this clonotype: A much larger clone lies one base from this, so it may be a read error. The CDR3 coding sequence is TGCAGTGCCGGCCAGGGCTACATCTTC. This translates into CSAGQGYIF. This chain links TRBV20-1 with TRBJ1-2; D is possibly TRBD1 (5 bases). This CDR3 has 9 amino acids. Germline CDR1 is DFQATT and CDR2 is SNEGSKA (reference sequence).

This clonotype was seen many times. The V gene is TRBV6-5, the J gene TRBJ2-7; D is ambiguous. Germline loops: CDR1 MNHEY, CDR2 SVGAGI. The V gene lost 2 bases and the J gene lost 3 bases, with 8 bases spanning the gap. This CDR3 is 13 amino acids long. CDR3 DNA sequence: TGTGCCAGCAGTTACGGTCTAGACTACGAGCAGTACTTC. Translated, it gives CASSYGLDYEQYF.

This CDR3 is CASSLGAAGGTDTQYF. CDR3 nucleotide sequence: TGTGCCAGCAGCTTAGGGGCAGCCGGAGGCACAGATACGCAGTATTTT. The gene calls are TRBV7-6 and TRBJ2-3; D unclear. This CDR3 comprises 16 residues. Looked up from germline, CDR1 is SGHVS and CDR2 is FNYEAQ. The ends were cut back, 1 base at V and 1 base at J, with 12 bases in the middle.

On this clonotype: No conserved phenylalanine or tryptophan ends this CDR3, so it is likely a read error. Written as DNA, the CDR3 is TGTGCCAGAAGGGCAGAGTTGAACACTGAAGCTTTCCTT. This encodes CARRAELNTEAFL. V is TRBV6-6 and J is TRBJ1-1; D remains unclear. V lost 9 bases, J lost 0 bases, and 11 bases lay in between. In germline, CDR1 is MNHNY, CDR2 SVGAGI (reference sequence). The CDR3 extends over 13 amino acids.

The chain joins TRBV11-2 to TRBJ2-3; no firm D call. The CDR3 spans 12 residues. Germline assignment: CDR1 SGHAT and CDR2 FQNNGV. In nucleotides, the CDR3 is TGTGTCAACAGCCCCGGCACAGATACGCAGTATTTT. It codes for CVNSPGTDTQYF.

On this clonotype: With a much larger clone just one base away, this may be a read error. The chain joins TRBV7-8 to TRBJ2-5; 14 positions match TRBD2. CDR3 size: 18 residues. Germline CDR1 reads SGHVS; CDR2 reads FQNEAQ. The CDR3 DNA follows: TGTACCAGCAGCTCAAGACTAGCGGGGGGGCTGGAACAAGAGACCCAGTACTTC. As protein: CTSSSRLAGGLEQETQYF.

A word on this clonotype: This CDR3 fails to terminate in the conserved phenylalanine or tryptophan, so it likely reflects a read error. The chain is built from TRBV9 and TRBJ2-1; 7 bases match TRBD2. From germline, CDR1 is SGDLS and CDR2 YYNGEE. J gave up 8 bases and V 2 bases, and 7 bases lay outside the gene matches. The CDR3 has 14 residues. Here the CDR3 reads CASSVSGNVDEQFI. The CDR3 nucleotides are TGTGCCAGCAGCGTCAGCGGGAATGTCGATGAGCAGTTCATC.

The rearrangement joins TRBV6-1 to TRBJ2-3; 9 bases line up with TRBD2. The germline V gene encodes CDR1 MNHNS and CDR2 SASEGT. This CDR3 is 16 amino acids long. Trimming removed 9 bases from V and 4 bases from J; junction bases left unmatched: 14. CDR3 in amino acids: CASGGGLAGIADTQYF. The CDR3 nucleotides are TGTGCCAGTGGGGGCGGGCTAGCGGGAATCGCAGATACGCAGTATTTT.

With respect to this clonotype: At one end the junction does not follow the germline gene, possibly because of a read error. The chain has TRBV12-3 or TRBV12-4 and TRBJ2-5; 7 bases match TRBD2. This CDR3 has 15 amino acids. The CDR3 DNA sequence: TGTGCCAGCTCGGATATGGGACTATCGTTAGAGGCCCAGTACTTC. It is translated as CASSDMGLSLEAQYF.

Regarding this clonotype: A much more abundant neighbour one base away suggests this may be a read error. J is TRBJ2-1 and V is TRBV29-1, with D maybe TRBD1 (5 bases). The CDR3 is 13 amino acids. CDR1 is SQVTM, CDR2 ANQGSEA, per germline. The germline V and J ends were trimmed by 7 bases and 8 bases, with 18 bases remaining between them. The CDR3 loop is CSDDQGARDEQFF. The CDR3 DNA sequence: TGCAGCGATGACCAAGGGGCTCGAGATGAGCAGTTCTTC.